A selection of T cell receptor beta chains follows, all from one sample in a study of CD8 T cells in ankylosing spondylitis. TCRdb fed the 5' RACE reads into MiXCR, producing one record per CDR3 protein. The sample records 250,000 to 300,000 distinct CDR3 sequences, 15% to 20% being singletons. Sequencing input: blood, either unsorted or a sorted T cell fraction (not recorded which). The source of these receptors is a male donor with ankylosing spondylitis or in good health (not recorded which). The CDR3 runs from the conserved cysteine through the conserved F or W. Each record gives: V gene, clone size, D gene, J gene, CDR3 DNA, CDR3 protein. A D gene is named only where the DNA matches it firmly. Clone sizes are given selectively: once, few, many, or a class where the clone is expanded.

TRBV29-1	-	TRBD2	TRBJ2-5	TGCAGCGTTGAATTAGCGGGAGGGTCTGAGACCCAGTACTTC	CSVELAGGSETQYF
TRBV7-2	-	-	TRBJ2-7	TGTGCCAGCAGCCCCTGGGGTAGCCTCTACGAGCAGTACTTC	CASSPWGSLYEQYF
TRBV27	many	-	TRBJ2-5	TGTGCCAGCGGGCCCACAGGGACGTTAGAGACCCAGTACTTC	CASGPTGTLETQYF
TRBV4-1	-	-	TRBJ1-2	TGCGCCAGCAGCCAAGGGGGCAGCGCGGCTATCTATGGCTACACCTTC	CASSQGGSAAIYGYTF
TRBV11-1	-	TRBD2	TRBJ2-1	TGTGCCAGCAGCTTCCCGGGAGGGCCAAACAATGAGCAGTTCTTC	CASSFPGGPNNEQFF
TRBV29-1	-	-	TRBJ2-1	TGCAGCGTTGAAGGTGGAGAGGGGCAGGGGAACTACAATGAGCAGTTCTTC	CSVEGGEGQGNYNEQFF
TRBV6-1	once	TRBD2	TRBJ2-2	TGTGCCAGCAGCCTAGGACTAGCGGGAGGGCCGGGTGGGGAGCTGTTTTTT	CASSLGLAGGPGGELFF
TRBV7-9	few	-	TRBJ2-7	TGTGCCAGCAGCTTAGGTGCGGGCAACTACGAGCAGTACTTC	CASSLGAGNYEQYF
TRBV29-1	few	-	TRBJ2-7	TGCAGCGTTGTAGCGAGGGAAAACTACGAGCAGTACTTC	CSVVARENYEQYF
TRBV7-8	-	-	TRBJ2-7	TGTGCCAGCAGCTTACGAACCCGGCCATACGAGCAGTACTTC	CASSLRTRPYEQYF
TRBV7-6	few	-	TRBJ2-1	TGTGCCAGCAGCCCGGAAATGGGACTCGACAATGAGCAGTTCTTC	CASSPEMGLDNEQFF
TRBV12-3/TRBV12-4	many	-	TRBJ1-1	TGTGCCAGCAGCACAAGCAGGATGAACACTGAAGCTTTCTTT	CASSTSRMNTEAFF
TRBV12-3/TRBV12-4	many	-	TRBJ2-2	TGTGCCAGCAGTTTAGTGGCAGCGAACACCGGGGAGCTGTTTTTT	CASSLVAANTGELFF
TRBV7-9	few	-	TRBJ2-1	TGTGCCAGCCTCTTTCAGGGCGATGAGCAGTTCTTC	CASLFQGDEQFF
TRBV20-1	-	-	TRBJ2-5	TGCAGTGCTAGAAGCCTCGGGGTAGCGGAAGAGACCCAGTACTTC	CSARSLGVAEETQYF
TRBV20-1	-	TRBD2	TRBJ2-3	TGCAGTGCGGGCCTCGGGACTAGCGGGGCCTTTTTTACAGATACGCAGTATTTT	CSAGLGTSGAFFTDTQYF
TRBV28	few	-	TRBJ1-5	TGTGCCAGCACAGAGTCTCGCAATCAGCCCCAGCATTTT	CASTESRNQPQHF
TRBV9	-	TRBD2	TRBJ2-7	TGTGCCAGCAGCGTAGGACTAGCGGAGAACTACGAGCAGTACTTC	CASSVGLAENYEQYF
TRBV27	-	-	TRBJ1-5	TGTGCCAGCAGTTTTCAGGCTAGTCAGCCCCAGCATTTT	CASSFQASQPQHF
TRBV5-1	-	TRBD1	TRBJ2-7	TGCGCCAGCAGCACCTACGGGACAGGGGAGTCCGAGCAGTACTTC	CASSTYGTGESEQYF
TRBV6-1	-	TRBD1	TRBJ1-4	TGTGCCAGCAGTGAGGGGACAGGCGGTGGAAATGAAAAACTGTTTTTT	CASSEGTGGGNEKLFF
TRBV11-2	-	TRBD2	TRBJ2-3	TGTGCCAGCAGCTTAGGACTAGCGGGAGGAGGGTACGATACGCAGTATTTT	CASSLGLAGGGYDTQYF
TRBV7-9	-	-	TRBJ2-1	TGTGCCAGCAGCTTAGTCGCTAGTTCTATCCTCAATGAGCAGTTCTTC	CASSLVASSILNEQFF
TRBV12-3/TRBV12-4	few	TRBD2	TRBJ2-2	TGTGCCAGCAGTTTTTCTTCGGGAGGGGGGACCGGGGAGCTGTTTTTT	CASSFSSGGGTGELFF
TRBV27	-	TRBD2	TRBJ2-1	TGTGCCAGCAGTTTATATGCAGCGGGAGGGAGTGAGCAGTTCTTC	CASSLYAAGGSEQFF
TRBV29-1	-	TRBD1	TRBJ2-2	TGCAGCGCCCCGGACAGGGTGAACACCGGGGAGCTGTTTTTT	CSAPDRVNTGELFF
TRBV4-1	once	TRBD1	TRBJ1-1	TGCGCCAGCAGCCAAGTTTACAGGGGAGGTACTGAAGCTTTCTTT	CASSQVYRGGTEAFF
TRBV10-3	few	-	TRBJ2-3	TGTGCCATCAGTGAGCTTCGGACCTGGGGGGCAGATACGCAGTATTTT	CAISELRTWGADTQYF
TRBV27	few	TRBD1	TRBJ2-7	TGTGCCAGCAGTTCACCCGGGACAGGGGGCCCCGAGCAGTACTTC	CASSSPGTGGPEQYF
TRBV2	-	TRBD1	TRBJ2-7	TGTGCCAGACAGGGGGCGTGGGAGCAGTACTTC	CARQGAWEQYF
TRBV7-9	few	-	TRBJ2-5	TGTGCCAGCAGCGACCCCTTGGACAGCCAAGGGGAGACCCAGTACTTC	CASSDPLDSQGETQYF
TRBV7-9	many	TRBD2	TRBJ2-7	TGTGCCAGCAGCCCAGGACTAGCGGGCATCTACGAGCAGTACTTC	CASSPGLAGIYEQYF
TRBV14	-	-	TRBJ1-2	TGTGCCAGCAGCCAGGAGGACACATTTAACTATGGCTACACCTTC	CASSQEDTFNYGYTF
TRBV12-3/TRBV12-4	many	-	TRBJ2-2	TGTGCCAGCAGCACCACTAACACCGGGGAGCTGTTTTTT	CASSTTNTGELFF
TRBV7-9	-	-	TRBJ1-1	TGTGCCAGCAGCGCGCGTCCCGGGACTGGTAGGGCTGAAGCTTTCTTT	CASSARPGTGRAEAFF
TRBV10-3	many	-	TRBJ2-7	TGTGCCATCAGTGACCGGGACTCAAGCTCCTACGAGCAGTACTTC	CAISDRDSSSYEQYF
TRBV6-2/TRBV6-3	few	-	TRBJ1-1	TGTGCCACCCCCCCGGGGGCCCCGGACGTTGACCCCCCCCTTTCCCAAGCTGAAGCTTTCTTT	CATPPGAPDVDPPLSQAEAFF
TRBV6-5	few	-	TRBJ2-5	TGTGCCAGCAGTTATGACGGGAGAACAGAGACCCAGTACTTC	CASSYDGRTETQYF
TRBV4-1	many	-	TRBJ2-3	TGCGCCAGCAGCCAAGATCGCGGAAGCACAGATACGCAGTATTTT	CASSQDRGSTDTQYF
TRBV20-1	many	-	TRBJ2-3	TGCAGTGCTAGAGATGCTGGAGAGGCTAGCACAGATACGCAGTATTTT	CSARDAGEASTDTQYF
TRBV12-3/TRBV12-4	many	-	TRBJ2-7	TGTGCCAGCAGTTTTAGCGGCTACGAGCAGTACTTC	CASSFSGYEQYF
TRBV20-1	-	TRBD2	TRBJ2-1	TGCAGTGCTAGGACTAGCGGGAGAGGGAATGAGCAGTTCTTC	CSARTSGRGNEQFF
TRBV4-2	few	TRBD1	TRBJ1-2	TGTGCCAGCAGCAAGCAGCAGGACAGGGGCGACTATGGCTACACCTTC	CASSKQQDRGDYGYTF
TRBV19	few	-	TRBJ2-7	TGTGCCAGTAGCATAGACAGAGATTACGAGCAGTACTTC	CASSIDRDYEQYF
TRBV29-1	many	-	TRBJ2-5	TGCAGCGTTGTCCCCCGGGACCAAGAGACCCAGTACTTC	CSVVPRDQETQYF